These 3 T cell receptor beta chains were all obtained from the same sample, sequenced in a study of blood T cell repertoires in COVID-19. The table came from immunoSEQ multiplex PCR; TCRdb's copy has only in-frame clones and leaves some out. This table holds under 250,000 clones, more than 75% found once. The source material was peripheral blood. Receptors originate from a human donor in a cohort sampled during active COVID-19.

The chain is built from TRBV7-3 and TRBJ2-5; TRBD1 agrees at 7 bases. CDR3 length: 14 amino acids. The germline gives CDR1 SGHTA, CDR2 FQGTGA. J was trimmed by 2 bases and V by 5 bases; bases with no gene match: 5. This chain's CDR3 is CASSPTGVQETQYF. CDR3 bases: TGTGCCAGCAGCCCTACAGGGGTACAAGAGACCCAGTACTTC.

A word on this clone: One end of the junction varies from germline; a read error may be responsible. The V and J genes are TRBV28 and TRBJ2-2; perhaps TRBD2 as D (5 bases). Germline CDR1 reads MDHEN; CDR2 reads SYDVKM. The CDR3 spans 13 residues. The CDR3 DNA is TGTGCCAACAGTTTCGGGCGGGCCGGGGAGCTGTTTTTT. It codes for CANSFGRAGELFF.

This clone turned up a few times. An end of the junction does not agree with germline; a read error may underlie this. J is TRBJ2-7 and V is TRBV7-2, with TRBD2 matching 10 bases. From germline, CDR1 is SGHTA and CDR2 FQGNSA. This CDR3 is built from 13 residues. CDR3 nucleotide sequence: TGTGCCAGCAGCCCTAGCGGGGGCCTGGGTGAGGACTTC. Translated, it gives CASSPSGGLGEDF.